These 32 T cell receptor beta chains came from one sample sequenced in a study of blood T cells in healthy people across ages. Through a sample-barcoded 5' primer and a J-beta primer mix, a second PCR was run for roughly 6 to 12 cycles. Using its own MiXCR run on the 5' RACE reads, TCRdb lists one record per CDR3 protein. The repertoire has around 1,500,000 distinct CDR3 sequences, approximately 42% of them found once; the top ten carry roughly 8.2%. Input material: blood. These receptor sequences come from a young woman in good health.

About this clonotype itself: One end of the junction fails to match germline, which may point to a read error. V is TRBV5-5 and J is TRBJ2-7; 9 bases align to TRBD2. CDR1 is SGHKS and CDR2 is YYEKEE in the germline V gene (reference sequence). This CDR3 contains 15 residues. The CDR3 here is CTSSAEAGGRNEQYF. The CDR3, as DNA: TGTACCAGCAGCGCGGAAGCGGGAGGTCGGAATGAGCAGTACTTC.

The chain joins TRBV3-1 to TRBJ2-5, with no clear D. This CDR3 is built from 15 residues. Germline CDR1 is LGHDT and CDR2 is YNNKEL (reference sequence). V lost 0 bases and J 3 bases, leaving 11 bases between the germline ends. CDR3 DNA: TGTGCCAGCAGCCAAGAAAGGATAGGGAAAGAGACCCAGTACTTC. It specifies CASSQERIGKETQYF.

The chain recombines TRBV2 with TRBJ2-3; 12 nucleotides agree with TRBD2. Germline CDR1 reads SNHLY; CDR2 reads FYNNEI. This CDR3 is 15 amino acids long. After removal of 6 bases from V and 4 bases from J, the junction contained 5 bases not matched to a gene. This CDR3 reads CASRKLAGGPDTQYF. The CDR3 bases are TGTGCCAGCAGAAAGCTAGCGGGAGGGCCAGATACGCAGTATTTT.

The rearrangement uses TRBV29-1 and TRBJ1-2, with D possibly TRBD1 on 5 matching bases. Trimming removed 7 bases at V and 2 bases at J, with 23 bases between. Germline CDR1 and CDR2: SQVTM and ANQGSEA. The CDR3 is 16 residues long. DNA of the CDR3: TGCAGCGGCGGGGGGATGTTGTGGGGATTGAACTATGGCTACACCTTC. Protein: CSGGGMLWGLNYGYTF.

This clonotype was seen more than once but under ten times. This sequence joins TRBV12-3 or TRBV12-4 and TRBJ1-1; 7 positions agree with TRBD1. The CDR3 loop spans 15 amino acids. The junction had 5 bases not matched to a gene; V was cut back by 4 bases and J by 0 bases. The CDR3 nucleotides read TGTGCCAGCAGTTCGGGACAGCCCATGAACACTGAAGCTTTCTTT. Its translation is CASSSGQPMNTEAFF.

This chain links TRBV3-1 with TRBJ2-7; weak D call: TRBD2 (5 bases). The CDR3 runs 14 residues. With 4 bases removed from V and 3 bases from J, the gap between germline ends came to 13 bases. Per germline, CDR1 LGHDT and CDR2 YNNKEL (reference sequence). CDR3 amino acids: CASSLTRDYYEQYF. In nucleotides, the CDR3 is TGTGCCAGCAGCCTCACAAGAGACTACTACGAGCAGTACTTC.

This clonotype was recorded a few times. The CDR3 sequence: CASSQLVSNGYTF. In nucleotides, the CDR3 is TGTGCCAGCAGCCAACTGGTGTCGAACGGCTACACCTTC. The chain carries TRBV14 and TRBJ1-2; no clear D gene. This CDR3 spans 13 amino acids. Per germline, CDR1 SGHDN and CDR2 FVKESK. V was cut by 2 bases and J by 8 bases, with 12 bases left in between.

This clonotype has only a few counts. The V gene is TRBV7-3, the J gene TRBJ2-7, with 9 bases matching TRBD2. The CDR3 consists of 18 residues. Trimming at V came to 2 bases and at J to 3 bases, leaving 14 bases not matched to a gene. Germline V gene sequence: CDR1 SGHTA, CDR2 FQGTGA. CDR3 in amino acids: CASSLGRSLAGSVYEQYF. The CDR3 bases are TGTGCCAGCAGCTTAGGACGGAGTCTAGCGGGATCAGTCTACGAGCAGTACTTC.

V and J are TRBV7-9 and TRBJ2-5; D gene unclear. Trimming pared 1 base from V and 10 bases from J, leaving 10 bases between. From germline, CDR1 is SEHNR and CDR2 FQNEAQ (reference sequence). CDR3 length: 12 amino acids. The CDR3 DNA reads TGTGCCAGCAGCTTAGACACCGGAGTCCAGTACTTC. Its protein is CASSLDTGVQYF.

This clonotype was detected only once. An end of the junction differs from the germline gene, which may be a read error. The genes are TRBV14 and TRBJ2-1; D tentatively reads TRBD1 or TRBD2 (6 bases each). CDR3 length: 16 residues. CDR1 is SGHDN and CDR2 is FVKESK in the germline V gene. CDR3 nucleotide sequence: TGTGCCAGCAGACAAGGGGGGCCACTATATTCAGGGGTATCGTTCTTC. Amino acid sequence: CASRQGGPLYSGVSFF.

The chain employs TRBV5-1 and TRBJ1-1; D remains unclear. The CDR3 runs to 14 residues. Trimming cost V 9 bases and J 6 bases, with 21 bases left between them. Germline lookup yields CDR1 SGHRS and CDR2 YFSETQ. Here the CDR3 DNA reads TGCGCCATCACAGACCGGGGTTTAAACCCTGAAGCTTTCTTT. This sequence encodes CAITDRGLNPEAFF.

This chain uses TRBV2 with TRBJ1-1; 7 bases line up with TRBD1. The CDR3 is made up of 12 amino acids. After removal of 6 bases from V and 8 bases from J, the junction contained 6 bases not matched to a gene. From germline, CDR1 is SNHLY and CDR2 FYNNEI. As DNA, the CDR3 is TGTGCCAGCAGCCGGGGACAGACAGAAGCTTTCTTT. Amino acid sequence: CASSRGQTEAFF. Supplemented by reference TRBV2 and TRBJ1-1, the full variable domain reads EPEVTQTPSHQVTQMGQEVILRCVPISNHLYFYWYRQILGQKVEFLVSFYNNEISEKSEIFDDQFSVERPDGSNFTLKIRSTKLEDSAMYFCASSRGQTEAFFGQGTRLTVV.

This chain links TRBV20-1 with TRBJ2-1; 12 bases are shared with TRBD2. The CDR3 extends over 15 amino acids. Trimming took 3 bases from V and 8 from J; bases not matched to a gene: 8. CDR1 and CDR2 (germline): DFQATT, SNEGSKA (reference sequence). The CDR3 is CSASRPSGRGDEQFF. In DNA, the CDR3 is TGCAGTGCTAGTCGGCCTAGCGGGAGGGGGGATGAGCAGTTCTTC.

The chain couples TRBV4-1 to TRBJ1-4; TRBD1 agrees at 7 bases. The CDR3 totals 15 residues. After removal of 4 bases from V and 6 bases from J, the junction contained 8 bases not matched to a gene. The V gene's germline CDR1 is MGHRA and CDR2 YSYEKL. Here the CDR3 reads CASSRRGTVDEKLFF. CDR3 nucleotide sequence: TGCGCCAGCAGCCGTCGGGGGACAGTCGATGAAAAACTGTTTTTT.

This clonotype was observed a few times. The chain is built from TRBV5-1 and TRBJ2-5, with 7 bases fitting TRBD1. Germline V gene sequence: CDR1 SGHRS, CDR2 YFSETQ. The CDR3 runs to 15 residues. The ends lost 0 bases at V and 5 bases at J; junction bases unmatched: 7. The CDR3 reads CASSLGQGREETQYF. The CDR3 DNA reads TGCGCCAGCAGCTTGGGACAGGGCCGAGAGGAGACCCAGTACTTC.

The chain joins TRBV24-1 to TRBJ2-7; 11 bases align to TRBD1. CDR1 is KGHDR, CDR2 SFDVKD, per germline. The CDR3 loop spans 15 amino acids. Losses at the gene ends were 3 bases for V and 7 bases for J; bases not matched to a gene: 7. The CDR3 sequence: CATSDTRTGGGEQYF. CDR3 nucleotides: TGTGCCACCAGTGATACGCGGACAGGGGGCGGTGAGCAGTACTTC.

V is TRBV12-3 or TRBV12-4 and J is TRBJ1-1, with D hard to call. With 4 bases removed from V and 1 base from J, the gap between germline ends came to 7 bases. This CDR3 contains 13 residues. CDR3 in amino acids: CASSYTENTEAFF. The CDR3 DNA sequence: TGTGCCAGCAGTTATACAGAGAACACTGAAGCTTTCTTT.

The rearrangement joins TRBV6-1 to TRBJ1-5, with 9 bases fitting TRBD1. This CDR3 has 15 residues. Germline lookup yields CDR1 MNHNS and CDR2 SASEGT. The junction had 3 bases not matched to a gene; V was cut back by 4 bases and J by 2 bases. The CDR3, as DNA: TGTGCCAGCAGTGGGACAGGGGACCGCAATCAGCCCCAGCATTTT. Protein product: CASSGTGDRNQPQHF.

The chain recombines TRBV20-1 with TRBJ1-5; the match to TRBD1 covers 7 bases. The CDR3 has 15 amino acids. CDR1 is DFQATT and CDR2 is SNEGSKA in the germline V gene (reference sequence). V was pared by 2 bases and J by 8 bases, with 12 bases of the junction left unmatched. The chain's CDR3 is CSARNSGTAAKPQHF. CDR3 bases: TGCAGTGCTAGAAACTCAGGGACAGCTGCGAAGCCCCAGCATTTT.

In its sample, this clonotype was seen many times. The rearrangement joins TRBV4-1 to TRBJ2-7; 11 nucleotides align to TRBD2. Trimming cost V 4 bases and J 3 bases; bases outside gene matches: 5. The CDR3 runs 15 residues. CDR1 is MGHRA, CDR2 YSYEKL, per germline. The CDR3 protein is CASSPRLAGNYEQYF. The CDR3 nucleotides are TGCGCCAGCAGCCCGCGACTAGCGGGGAACTACGAGCAGTACTTC.

This clonotype was recorded a few times. The chain is built from TRBV20-1 and TRBJ2-5, with D tentatively TRBD1 or TRBD2 (5 bases each). In germline, CDR1 is DFQATT, CDR2 SNEGSKA (reference sequence). This CDR3 region has 14 residues. Trimming removed 1 base at V and 1 base at J, with 10 bases between. DNA for the CDR3: TGCAGTGCTAGAGGGATAGGGACCCAAGAGACCCAGTACTTC. Translation: CSARGIGTQETQYF.

The J gene is TRBJ1-4, the V gene TRBV20-1; 8 bases fit TRBD1. Germline CDR1 reads DFQATT; CDR2 reads SNEGSKA (reference sequence). The ends lost 3 bases at V and 7 bases at J; junction bases unmatched: 10. The CDR3 runs 15 residues. The CDR3 protein is CSASDLDRVVEKLFF. CDR3 coding DNA: TGCAGTGCTAGTGACCTGGACAGGGTGGTTGAAAAACTGTTTTTT.

This clonotype has only a few counts. The genes are TRBV6-5 and TRBJ1-2; 7 nucleotides agree with TRBD1. The length of the CDR3 is 16 residues. J lost 4 bases, V lost 2 bases, and 10 bases had no gene match. Germline assignment: CDR1 MNHEY and CDR2 SVGAGI. CDR3 in amino acids: CASSYGTGQQLYGYTF. In DNA, the CDR3 is TGTGCCAGCAGTTACGGAACGGGACAGCAGCTCTATGGCTACACCTTC.

This clonotype was observed a few times. The chain combines TRBV14 with TRBJ2-1; D not resolved. V lost 2 bases to trimming and J lost 1 base, with 9 bases between them. This CDR3 has 15 amino acids. Germline V gene data show CDR1 as SGHDN and CDR2 as FVKESK. The CDR3 loop reads CASSQYAVSYNEQFF. CDR3 DNA sequence: TGTGCCAGCAGCCAATATGCGGTTTCCTACAATGAGCAGTTCTTC.

The rearrangement uses TRBV27 and TRBJ2-1, with 10 bases matching TRBD2. The CDR3 has 15 residues. From germline, CDR1 is MNHEY and CDR2 SMNVEV (reference sequence). After removal of 7 bases from V and 4 bases from J, the junction contained 7 bases not matched to a gene. The CDR3 DNA sequence: TGTGCCAGCAAACCTCGGACTAGCGGATACAATGAGCAGTTCTTC. This encodes CASKPRTSGYNEQFF.

This clonotype was counted between two and nine times. V gene TRBV11-2 combines with J gene TRBJ2-1; 7 bases agree with TRBD2. J lost 4 bases, V lost 7 bases, and 16 bases had no gene match. CDR1 is SGHAT and CDR2 is FQNNGV in the germline V gene. CDR3 length equals 17 residues. CDR3 loop: CASNSPWGGGGYNEQFF. CDR3 nucleotide sequence: TGTGCCAGCAACTCCCCCTGGGGCGGGGGAGGATACAATGAGCAGTTCTTC.

The chain has TRBV7-2 and TRBJ2-7; TRBD2 matches at 9 bases. The CDR3 has 16 residues. J lost 2 bases, V lost 3 bases, and 8 bases had no gene match. From germline, CDR1 is SGHTA and CDR2 FQGNSA. For the CDR3, the DNA is TGTGCCAGCAGCTTGGCAGGAGCGGGAGGAGCCTACGAGCAGTACTTC. The encoded protein is CASSLAGAGGAYEQYF.

The chain is built from TRBV29-1 and TRBJ2-6; 7 bases are shared with TRBD1. Per germline, CDR1 SQVTM and CDR2 ANQGSEA. V trimming: 6 bases; J trimming: 4 bases; junction bases outside the gene matches: 6. The CDR3 runs to 14 residues. CDR3 nucleotides: TGCAGCGTAGCGACAGGGCCCGGGGCCAACGTCCTGACTTTC. It specifies CSVATGPGANVLTF.

There are many counts of this clonotype. The chain joins TRBV12-3 or TRBV12-4 to TRBJ2-3; D call uncertain. Trimming shortened V by 3 bases and J by 6 bases, and 7 bases separated the two germline ends. The CDR3 length is 12 residues. The CDR3: CASSFSRDTQYF. DNA for the CDR3: TGTGCCAGCAGTTTTTCCCGGGATACGCAGTATTTT.

There are a few counts of this clonotype. The rearrangement links TRBV12-3 or TRBV12-4 to TRBJ1-2; 10 bases match TRBD1. The CDR3 contains 13 residues. Losses at the gene ends were 6 bases for V and 9 bases for J; bases not matched to a gene: 7. The DNA of the CDR3 is TGTGCCAGCAGCCTAATGGGACAGGGGAGCTACACCTTC. Its protein is CASSLMGQGSYTF.

The CDR3 loop reads CASTESGLYNEQFF. The CDR3 nucleotides read TGTGCCAGCACCGAAAGCGGCCTTTACAATGAGCAGTTCTTC. The rearrangement uses TRBV6-2 or TRBV6-3 and TRBJ2-1, with D possibly being TRBD2 (5 bases). Germline assignment: CDR1 MNHEY and CDR2 SVGEGT. The length of the CDR3 is 14 residues. Trimming pared 7 bases from V and 4 bases from J, leaving 14 bases between.

The J gene is TRBJ2-6, the V gene TRBV5-1; D is ambiguous. This CDR3 is built from 16 residues. With 0 bases removed from V and 3 bases from J, the gap between germline ends came to 10 bases. Germline CDR1 SGHRS, CDR2 YFSETQ. The CDR3 loop is CASSLGLVGGANVLTF. The CDR3 nucleotides read TGCGCCAGCAGCTTGGGACTCGTGGGTGGGGCCAACGTCCTGACTTTC.